This entry is about one T cell receptor beta chain. Its antigen is not yet known. The input lacks base qualities; no much larger clone sits a single base away. CDR1 and CDR2 (MNHNS, SASEGT) derive from the germline V gene. The CDR3 runs 18 residues from the cysteine to the phenylalanine. Solely the CDR3 DNA is kept, with 54 bases framed from the first base. Germline trimming: 4 bases from V, 1 base from J; junction bases outside gene matches: 10. The data were obtained in a study of blood T cell repertoires in COVID-19 (dated by TCRdb to 2019 to 2021). For the wider study: Samples from collaborators originated in the United States, Italy and Spain and spanned both the acute and convalescent phases of COVID-19. Nearly every sample came with metadata listing a de-identified subject ID, COVID-19 status, age in years and sex. The dataset comprised deeply sampled blood TCRbeta repertoires from subjects exposed to, actively infected with, or recovered from COVID-19. The repertoires were made available in a free public database intended to serve as a resource for research on the immune response to SARS-CoV-2. Samples came from the ongoing ImmuneRACE study (first 160 participants) plus 1,254 subjects from 6 global collaborators. The prospective study material was composed of cDNA or gDNA derived from T cells, B-cell-depleted T cells, or PBMCs. Where available, HLA class I and class II types were obtained from metadata supplied by the sample provider rather than from assay-based typing. The study at large found these results: Clinical and demographic metadata were provided uncurated, with the amount varying by source and participant.

The immunoSEQ Assay, a bias-controlled multiplex PCR, was used to amplify TCRbeta CDR3 regions from genomic DNA. On the authors' methods: The number of nucleated cells in each sample was estimated by amplification of reference gene primers within the assay. Sequence reads were collapsed and filtered to measure the absolute abundance of every unique TCRbeta CDR3 rearrangement. For each sample, productive Simpson clonality was calculated as the square root of Simpson's diversity index over productive rearrangements. TCRdb holds this immuneACCESS table with in-frame rearrangements only. Some clones are missing; in checked studies, unresolved V genes explain under half, and the rest has no known cause. D and trimming were read from the DNA, whereas the V and J calls and clone size are those reported in that table. The sample table shows about 460,000 clones, and more than 85% are seen once. The top ten constitute around 7.9% of the sample.

Participants in the prospective study were aged about 18 to 89 years, lived in about two dozen United States geographic areas, and enrolled through a virtual design. In the prospective study, participants were assigned to cohorts based on the clinical history participants reported in a screening survey and a study questionnaire. For ImmuneRACE Cohort 3, a participant was defined as recovered based on two consecutive negative NP/OP PCR tests, clearance by a healthcare professional, or resolution of symptoms. Mobile phlebotomists in the prospective study collected whole blood, serum and a nasopharyngeal or oropharyngeal swab from every participant. Over a roughly 2-month period, participants in the prospective study had the option of providing additional blood draws and questionnaires. Before DNA extraction, blood samples from the prospective study were shipped at room temperature or frozen.

Sequences were obtained from PBMCs or T cells enriched from blood (not recorded which). This receptor was taken from a woman aged 55-69 years who had recovered from COVID-19. The chain is encoded by TRBV6-1 joined to TRBJ2-5, and TRBD2 matches 12 of the central bases. The sequenced DNA is TGTGCCAGCAGTGTCCTAGCGGGGGGGCTTGAGCTCCAAGAGACCCAGTACTTC. It encodes CASSVLAGGLELQETQYF.